This is a list of T cell receptor beta chains from one sample in a study of monozygotic twins with inflammatory bowel disease. With the 5' RACE reads reprocessed, TCRdb shows one record per CDR3 protein and no DNA. This repertoire includes approximately 110,000 distinct CDR3 sequences. The sample taken for sequencing was blood. The source is a human donor with ulcerative colitis or Crohn's disease, or a healthy co-twin of an affected twin (not recorded which). Each CDR3 is given with its conserved first and last residue.

j_call: TRBJ1-6
v_call: TRBV5-5
cdr3_aa: CASSRIQTAYNSPLHF

j_call: TRBJ2-7
v_call: TRBV18
cdr3_aa: CASSPPGQGGYEQYF

j_call: TRBJ2-3
v_call: TRBV4-3
cdr3_aa: CASSRGLGEGTDTQYF

j_call: TRBJ2-3
v_call: TRBV7-8
cdr3_aa: CASSFLAGGGDTQYF

j_call: TRBJ1-5
v_call: TRBV7-2
cdr3_aa: CASSGGNQPQHF

j_call: TRBJ2-2
v_call: TRBV7-2
cdr3_aa: CASSLGRGRRELFF

j_call: TRBJ1-1
v_call: TRBV19
cdr3_aa: CASSMGQGFMNTEAFF

j_call: TRBJ1-4
v_call: TRBV5-1
cdr3_aa: CASSYDSATNEKLFF

j_call: TRBJ1-1
v_call: TRBV7-8
cdr3_aa: CASSNHLPNTEAFF

j_call: TRBJ2-7
v_call: TRBV27
cdr3_aa: CASSLSVTIEQYF

j_call: TRBJ2-3
v_call: TRBV27
cdr3_aa: CASSLSVGASTDTQYF

j_call: TRBJ1-2
v_call: TRBV12-3/TRBV12-4
cdr3_aa: CASSSPGHFNGYTF

j_call: TRBJ2-1
v_call: TRBV20-1
cdr3_aa: CSARDPLAGGWYNEQFF